This is a list of T cell receptor beta chains from one sample in a study of Ad26.COV2.S vaccination and SARS-CoV-2 variants. TCRdb keeps only in-frame clones here, not all; method: immunoSEQ multiplex PCR. This sample has about 400,000 clones, with about nine tenths found just once. The sample in question was peripheral blood, obtained in a trial of Ad26.COV2.S vaccine versus placebo. These receptors were collected from a person aged 18 to 59 who received the Ad26.COV2.S COVID-19 vaccine or a placebo. Both conserved end residues are part of each CDR3. A D gene is named only where the DNA matches it firmly.

V	J	D	CDR3
TRBV5-6	TRBJ2-7	-	CASSFTGFSYEQYF
TRBV28	TRBJ2-2	-	CASRQRGGIRELFF
TRBV5-4	TRBJ2-3	-	CASSLLDSEPDTQYF
TRBV3-1/TRBV3-2	TRBJ1-1	-	CASSQAQGTTEAFF
TRBV2	TRBJ2-2	-	CATGGSPNTGELFF
TRBV6-5	TRBJ2-7	-	CASTGRTSYEQYF
TRBV24-1	TRBJ1-5	-	CATSERGGGQPQHF
TRBV6-5	TRBJ2-5	-	CATLPGTQETQYF
TRBV6-5	TRBJ2-2	TRBD2	CASRSRGGSGELFF
TRBV19	TRBJ1-2	-	CASRDDGQTLANYGYTF
TRBV28	TRBJ1-6	TRBD1	CASRRYPSGTGEFYNSPLHF
TRBV9	TRBJ2-5	TRBD2	CASSVRLAGGETQYF
TRBV6-5	TRBJ2-7	-	CASSRNYEQYF
TRBV18	TRBJ1-6	-	CASSPTASSYNSPLHF
TRBV10-3	TRBJ1-3	-	CAITDFGSGNTIYF
TRBV4-1	TRBJ2-7	TRBD2	CASSQDELADFYEQYF
TRBV7-8	TRBJ2-7	TRBD1	CASSRFIRGQGSNYEQYF
TRBV7-9	TRBJ1-5	-	CASSLGRGPWQPQHF
TRBV4-1	TRBJ2-1	TRBD1	CASSQPGQAEQFF
TRBV7-2	TRBJ2-3	-	CASSLWTARTDTQYF
TRBV4-3	TRBJ1-2	-	CASSQDRWGKSGYTF
TRBV12-3/TRBV12-4	TRBJ1-1	-	CASSLSTEAFF
TRBV4-3	TRBJ2-7	TRBD1	CASSQGDRGPYEQYF
TRBV9	TRBJ1-2	-	CASSVTGTGNYGYTF
TRBV5-8	TRBJ1-3	-	CASTLRGARNTIYF
TRBV9	TRBJ2-5	-	CASSPFGGGETQYF
TRBV30	TRBJ2-1	TRBD1	CAWRLPDRNNEQFF
TRBV18	TRBJ1-1	-	CASSPGPTNTEAFF
TRBV30	TRBJ1-2	-	CAWTHLNRAANYGYTF
TRBV24-1	TRBJ2-6	-	CATSDFGSSGANVLTF
TRBV3-1/TRBV3-2	TRBJ2-3	-	CASSHGDSTDTQYF
TRBV11-2	TRBJ2-7	-	CASSLDSVSVPLYEQYF
TRBV6-2/TRBV6-3	TRBJ2-7	-	CASSYGLSYEQYF
TRBV7-9	TRBJ2-7	TRBD2	CASSPRAGEQYF
TRBV19	TRBJ2-2	-	CASTSTSGVAGELFF
TRBV10-2	TRBJ1-2	TRBD1	CASRPRTGADYGYTF
TRBV7-2	TRBJ2-1	-	CASSPQTYNEQFF
TRBV5-6	TRBJ1-2	-	CASSLLQGRNYGYTF
TRBV7-6	TRBJ2-5	TRBD2	CASSPLPGGTETQYF
TRBV5-1	TRBJ1-2	-	CASSLVSASNGYTF
TRBV5-1	TRBJ2-1	TRBD2	CASSANSGGNNEQFF
TRBV4-3	TRBJ2-7	-	CASSQPPEGVQYF
TRBV5-4	TRBJ1-1	-	CASSQDWTVNMNTEAFF
TRBV11-3	TRBJ1-6	TRBD1	CAADRGNSPLHF
TRBV14	TRBJ2-2	-	CASSQSSEVYTGELFF
TRBV12-3/TRBV12-4	TRBJ2-7	-	CASRTGIYEQYF
TRBV28	TRBJ2-7	TRBD1	CAPWEQGAPYEQYF
TRBV6-6	TRBJ1-5	-	CASSYPGTRGNQPQHF
TRBV18	TRBJ2-6	TRBD2	CASSLKGGSSGANVLTF
TRBV28	TRBJ2-2	-	CASSPSLVSPNTGELFF
TRBV4-1	TRBJ2-1	TRBD2	CASSLSLGTNNEQFF
TRBV29-1	TRBJ2-1	-	CSVDWRLDYNEQFF
TRBV6-5	TRBJ1-3	-	CASTPLGARGNTIYF
TRBV14	TRBJ2-3	TRBD2	CASSQRSRAGGDTQYF
TRBV9	TRBJ2-2	TRBD1	CASSMTGVDTGELFF
TRBV30	TRBJ1-2	-	CAWNDNYGYTF
TRBV4-3	TRBJ2-3	TRBD2	CASSQEPSGGVWTDTQYF
TRBV19	TRBJ1-5	-	CASSIADRGPSQHF
TRBV30	TRBJ2-2	-	CAWSVEDTGELFF